The rows below give T cell receptor beta chains drawn from one sample of a study of T-cell reconstitution after alpha-beta-depleted transplantation in children. TCRdb used MiXCR to reprocess the PCR reads, holding one entry per CDR3 protein. The table has 180,000 or so distinct CDR3 sequences, 6.3% seen once; the top ten hold about 5%. The material was PBMCs, obtained before TCRalphabeta/CD19-depleted stem cell transplant. The receptor set was obtained from a girl under three years old with combined immunodeficiency, due to receive a stem cell transplant. CDR3s include the opening cysteine and the closing phenylalanine or tryptophan. A D gene is named only where the DNA matches it firmly. Only part of the rows carry a size: once, few, many, or a class if the clone is expanded.

j_call cdr3_length v_call d_call clone_size cdr3_aa cdr3_nt
TRBJ2-4 15 TRBV4-3 TRBD2 many CASSQETSGQNIQYF TGCGCCAGCAGCCAGGAAACTAGCGGACAAAACATTCAGTACTTC
TRBJ2-5 18 TRBV4-2 TRBD2 once CASSQDKWGGGGQETQYF TGTGCCAGCAGCCAAGATAAGTGGGGCGGGGGAGGACAAGAGACCCAGTACTTC
TRBJ2-2 12 TRBV9 NA many CASSGLGGELFF TGTGCCAGCAGCGGCCTAGGAGGGGAGCTGTTTTTT
TRBJ1-1 12 TRBV7-2 NA NA CASSFSWGEAFF TGTGCCAGCAGCTTCTCCTGGGGGGAAGCTTTCTTT
TRBJ2-7 15 TRBV7-8 NA many CASSDETVRAYEQYF TGTGCCAGCAGCGACGAGACAGTGAGGGCCTACGAGCAGTACTTC
TRBJ2-2 18 TRBV6-2/TRBV6-3 NA many CASSYPLGTAIPTGELFF TGTGCCAGCAGTTACCCTCTTGGGACTGCTATACCTACCGGGGAGCTGTTTTTT
TRBJ1-2 13 TRBV5-1 NA many CASSLFPNYGYTF TGCGCCAGCAGCTTATTTCCTAACTATGGCTACACCTTC
TRBJ2-7 15 TRBV7-2 NA many CASSLGSGSPYEQYF TGTGCCAGCAGCTTAGGTAGTGGCAGTCCCTACGAGCAGTACTTC
TRBJ2-7 12 TRBV27 NA many CASSQTYNEQYF TGTGCCAGCAGTCAAACCTACAACGAGCAGTACTTC
TRBJ1-1 15 TRBV6-5 NA NA CASSYKEGGFTEAFF TGTGCCAGCAGTTACAAGGAGGGGGGTTTCACTGAAGCTTTCTTT
TRBJ1-1 10 TRBV29-1 NA few CSVGVTEAFF TGCAGCGTTGGGGTCACTGAAGCTTTCTTT
TRBJ2-1 11 TRBV12-3/TRBV12-4 TRBD1 many CASSWTGTKFF TGTGCCAGCAGTTGGACAGGGACAAAGTTCTTC
TRBJ2-2 16 TRBV9 NA many CASSVVEGLIGGELFF TGTGCCAGCAGCGTAGTTGAGGGGTTAATTGGCGGGGAGCTGTTTTTT
TRBJ2-1 12 TRBV20-1 NA NA CSARDIGDEQFF TGCAGTGCTAGAGATATCGGAGATGAGCAGTTCTTC
TRBJ2-7 14 TRBV13 TRBD2 NA CASSFSGRAYEQYF TGTGCCAGCAGCTTTTCGGGGAGGGCCTACGAGCAGTACTTC
TRBJ1-2 13 TRBV6-2/TRBV6-3 NA many CASSYGAGGGYTF TGTGCCAGCAGTTACGGGGCAGGAGGAGGCTACACCTTC
TRBJ2-1 17 TRBV4-1 TRBD2 NA CASSQLVAGGSYNEQFF TGCGCCAGCAGCCAATTAGTGGCGGGGGGGTCCTACAATGAGCAGTTCTTC
TRBJ2-5 17 TRBV20-1 TRBD2 NA CSATGTSGAHSRETQYF TGCAGTGCGACCGGGACTAGCGGGGCCCACTCCCGGGAGACCCAGTACTTC
TRBJ1-3 16 TRBV14 NA NA CASSQIGQHSGNTIYF TGTGCCAGCAGCCAGATCGGACAGCACTCTGGAAACACCATATATTTT
TRBJ2-4 15 TRBV20-1 NA NA CSASRQEFAKNIQYF TGCAGTGCTTCCAGACAGGAGTTCGCCAAAAACATTCAGTACTTC
TRBJ2-3 15 TRBV4-1 NA many CASSQAGGSGDTQYF TGCGCCAGCAGCCAAGCCGGGGGAAGTGGAGATACGCAGTATTTT
TRBJ1-1 14 TRBV11-2 NA few CASSLGTQATEAFF TGTGCCAGCAGCTTAGGGACTCAAGCCACTGAAGCTTTCTTT
TRBJ2-7 15 TRBV15 TRBD2 few CATSRGAGGPYEQYF TGTGCCACCAGCAGAGGAGCGGGAGGGCCTTACGAGCAGTACTTC
TRBJ2-2 15 TRBV7-3 TRBD2 few CASSVTSGRTGELFF TGTGCCAGCAGCGTGACTAGCGGGAGAACCGGGGAGCTGTTTTTT
TRBJ2-5 16 TRBV6-2/TRBV6-3 TRBD1 many CASSRQSGTGKETQYF TGTGCCAGCAGCCGACAATCCGGGACAGGGAAAGAGACCCAGTACTTC
TRBJ2-2 14 TRBV24-1 NA many CATSRQSNTGELFF TGTGCCACCAGCAGACAGTCGAACACCGGGGAGCTGTTTTTT
TRBJ2-1 14 TRBV5-1 NA many CASSLRDAIQGQFF TGCGCCAGCAGCTTGCGGGACGCCATCCAGGGGCAGTTCTTC
TRBJ1-2 15 TRBV7-9 NA NA CASSLGAGENYGYTF TGTGCCAGCAGCTTAGGCGCAGGGGAAAACTATGGCTACACCTTC
TRBJ2-3 15 TRBV4-3 TRBD2 NA CASSQDTSGWGTQYF TGCGCCAGCAGCCAAGATACTAGCGGGTGGGGTACGCAGTATTTT
TRBJ2-7 13 TRBV7-9 NA many CASSIAGPGEQYF TGTGCCAGCAGTATAGCCGGGCCCGGCGAGCAGTACTTC
TRBJ2-3 17 TRBV7-2 TRBD2 many CASSSWASGGGTDTQYF TGTGCCAGCAGCTCCTGGGCTAGCGGGGGGGGTACAGATACGCAGTATTTT
TRBJ2-4 12 TRBV7-8 NA many CASSQLDNIQYF TGTGCCAGCAGCCAGCTCGACAACATTCAGTACTTC
TRBJ2-1 16 TRBV27 NA few CASIPSAGSSYNEQFF TGTGCCAGCATCCCTTCAGCGGGCAGCTCCTACAATGAGCAGTTCTTC
TRBJ2-7 12 TRBV11-2 NA many CASSPTTHEQYF TGTGCCAGCAGCCCCACTACCCACGAGCAGTACTTC
TRBJ2-7 15 TRBV7-8 TRBD2 many CASSLVLPSGTEQYF TGTGCCAGCAGCTTAGTTCTACCTAGCGGGACCGAGCAGTACTTC
TRBJ2-7 14 TRBV9 NA NA CASSVSPAYYEQYF TGTGCCAGCAGCGTATCACCCGCCTACTACGAGCAGTACTTC
TRBJ2-2 17 TRBV5-6 NA few CASSSGHLGENTGELFF TGTGCCAGCAGCTCAGGACATCTCGGGGAAAACACCGGGGAGCTGTTTTTT
TRBJ1-2 15 TRBV7-3 TRBD1 NA CASSLSGTGTYGYTF TGTGCCAGCAGCTTATCGGGGACAGGGACCTATGGCTACACCTTC
TRBJ2-7 15 TRBV29-1 TRBD1 many CSVEGPGQGVYEQYF TGCAGCGTTGAAGGCCCGGGACAGGGAGTATACGAGCAGTACTTC
TRBJ2-7 12 TRBV6-2/TRBV6-3 NA many CASSRLPYEQYF TGTGCCAGCAGTCGTCTACCGTACGAGCAGTACTTC